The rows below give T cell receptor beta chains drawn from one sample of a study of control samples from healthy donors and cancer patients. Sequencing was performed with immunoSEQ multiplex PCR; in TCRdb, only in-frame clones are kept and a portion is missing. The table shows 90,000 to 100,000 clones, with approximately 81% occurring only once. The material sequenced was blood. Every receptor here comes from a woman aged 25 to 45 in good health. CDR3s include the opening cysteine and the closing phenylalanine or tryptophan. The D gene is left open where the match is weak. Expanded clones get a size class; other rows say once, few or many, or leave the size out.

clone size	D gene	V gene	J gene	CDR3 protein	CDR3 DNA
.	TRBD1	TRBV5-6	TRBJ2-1	CASSLRRDRDFYNEQFF	TGTGCCAGCAGCTTGCGCAGGGACAGGGATTTTTACAATGAGCAGTTCTTC
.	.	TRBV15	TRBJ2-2	CATSGDKNTGELFF	TGTGCCACCAGCGGGGACAAGAACACCGGGGAGCTGTTTTTT
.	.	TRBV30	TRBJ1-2	CAWSVPGQDYGYTF	TGTGCCTGGAGTGTACCTGGGCAGGACTATGGCTACACCTTC
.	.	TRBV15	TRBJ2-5	CATSRALETQYF	TGTGCCACCAGCAGAGCCCTGGAGACCCAGTACTTC
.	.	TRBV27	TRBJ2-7	CASREGGNEQYF	TGTGCCAGCAGAGAGGGGGGGAACGAGCAGTACTTC
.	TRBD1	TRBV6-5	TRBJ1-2	CASSLTGAGYTF	TGTGCCAGCAGTTTGACAGGGGCTGGCTACACCTTC
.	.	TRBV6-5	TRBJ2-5	CASSYLGGLQETQYF	TGTGCCAGCAGTTACCTAGGCGGCCTTCAAGAGACCCAGTACTTC
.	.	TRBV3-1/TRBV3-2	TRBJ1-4	CASSQGREKLFF	TGTGCCAGCAGCCAAGGTCGAGAAAAACTGTTTTTT
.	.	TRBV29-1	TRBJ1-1	CSVEGINTEAFF	TGCAGCGTTGAGGGGATCAACACTGAAGCTTTCTTT
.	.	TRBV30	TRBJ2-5	CAWSISRETQYF	TGTGCCTGGAGTATTTCTCGGGAGACCCAGTACTTC
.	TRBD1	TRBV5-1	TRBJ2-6	CASSFAPGQGFLTF	TGCGCCAGCAGCTTCGCTCCGGGACAGGGCTTCCTGACTTTC
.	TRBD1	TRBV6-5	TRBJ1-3	CASRDRGGNTIYF	TGTGCCAGCAGGGACAGGGGAGGAAACACCATATATTTT
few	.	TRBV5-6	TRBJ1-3	CASSLGGNTIYF	TGTGCCAGCAGCTTGGGGGGAAACACCATATATTTT
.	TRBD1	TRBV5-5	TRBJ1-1	CASSPRDRGRSNVNTEAFF	TGTGCCAGCAGCCCAAGGGACAGGGGGCGAAGTAACGTGAACACTGAAGCTTTCTTT
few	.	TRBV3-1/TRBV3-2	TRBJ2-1	CASSSRGFYNEQFF	TGTGCCAGCAGCTCCCGTGGTTTTTACAATGAGCAGTTCTTC
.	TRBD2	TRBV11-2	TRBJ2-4	CASSLAGGGYDIQYF	TGTGCCAGCAGCTTAGCGGGAGGAGGGTACGACATTCAGTACTTC
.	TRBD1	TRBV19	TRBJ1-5	CASSPMTGGNQPQHF	TGTGCCAGTAGTCCCATGACAGGGGGCAATCAGCCCCAGCATTTT
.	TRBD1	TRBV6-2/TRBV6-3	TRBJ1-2	CASSYSTRGQSNYGYTF	TGTGCCAGCAGTTACTCGACCAGGGGGCAATCCAACTATGGCTACACCTTC
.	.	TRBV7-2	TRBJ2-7	CASSLEVGSTYEQYF	TGTGCCAGCAGCTTAGAAGTCGGAAGTACCTACGAGCAGTACTTC
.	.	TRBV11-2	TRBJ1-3	CASSSNLPDTIYF	TGTGCCAGCAGCTCCAACCTCCCGGACACCATATATTTT
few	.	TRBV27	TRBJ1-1	CASSFSAYTEAFF	TGTGCCAGCAGTTTTAGTGCTTACACTGAAGCTTTCTTT
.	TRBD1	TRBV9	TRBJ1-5	CASTTGTGDRQPQHF	TGTGCCAGCACAACCGGGACAGGGGATAGGCAGCCCCAGCATTTT
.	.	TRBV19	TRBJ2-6	CASSEGDKTGANVLTF	TGTGCCAGTAGTGAAGGGGACAAAACTGGGGCCAACGTCCTGACTTTC
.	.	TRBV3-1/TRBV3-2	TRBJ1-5	CASSQVGQPQHF	TGTGCCAGCAGCCAAGTTGGGCAGCCCCAGCATTTT
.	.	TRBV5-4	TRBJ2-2	CASSLSQGSNTGELFF	TGTGCCAGCAGCTTGAGTCAGGGGTCGAACACCGGGGAGCTGTTTTTT
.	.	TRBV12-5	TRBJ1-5	CAIGARSNQPQHF	TGTGCTATAGGGGCAAGGAGCAATCAGCCCCAGCATTTT
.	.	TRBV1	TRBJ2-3	CTSSLSGCGTDTQYF	TGCACCAGCAGCCTTTCCGGGTGCGGCACAGATACGCAGTATTTT
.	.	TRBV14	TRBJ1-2	CASSQVVGGTYGYTF	TGTGCCAGCAGCCAAGTTGTCGGGGGCACCTATGGCTACACCTTC
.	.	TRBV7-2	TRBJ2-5	CASSLGGGGRLKTQYF	TGTGCCAGCAGCTTAGGTGGGGGGGGGCGCTTGAAGACCCAGTACTTC
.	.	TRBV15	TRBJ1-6	CATSVSGDNSPLHF	TGTGCCACCAGTGTATCTGGGGATAATTCACCCCTCCACTTT
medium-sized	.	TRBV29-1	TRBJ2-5	CSVGQRQETQYF	TGCAGCGTTGGACAGCGGCAAGAGACCCAGTACTTC
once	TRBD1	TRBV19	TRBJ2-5	CASSIANRGQETQYF	TGTGCCAGTAGTATAGCGAACAGGGGGCAAGAGACCCAGTACTTC
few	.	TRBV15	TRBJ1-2	CATSREQNYGYTF	TGTGCCACCAGCAGAGAACAGAACTATGGCTACACCTTC
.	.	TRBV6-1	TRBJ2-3	CASSEASGMKTDTQYF	TGTGCCAGCAGTGAAGCGTCAGGGATGAAGACAGATACGCAGTATTTT
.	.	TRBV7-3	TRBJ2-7	CASSLTSGDEQYF	TGTGCCAGCAGCTTAACTAGCGGCGACGAGCAGTACTTC
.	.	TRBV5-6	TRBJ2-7	CASSLDIFSYEQYF	TGTGCCAGCAGCTTGGATATATTCTCCTACGAGCAGTACTTC
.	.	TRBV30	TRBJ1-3	CAWAGISGNTIYF	TGTGCCTGGGCGGGGATCTCTGGAAACACCATATATTTT
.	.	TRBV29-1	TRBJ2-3	CSVVGYAFRTDTQYF	TGCAGCGTTGTAGGTTACGCTTTTAGGACAGATACGCAGTATTTT
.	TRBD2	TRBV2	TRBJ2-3	CASKPSGGGRLDTQYF	TGTGCCAGCAAACCGTCAGGCGGGGGGAGATTAGATACGCAGTATTTT
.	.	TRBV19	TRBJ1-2	CASTPGLTAYGYTF	TGTGCCAGTACTCCGGGACTTACGGCTTATGGCTACACCTTC
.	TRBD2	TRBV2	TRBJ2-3	CASSEEGGLAGYTDTQYF	TGTGCCAGCAGTGAAGAGGGGGGACTAGCGGGTTACACAGATACGCAGTATTTT
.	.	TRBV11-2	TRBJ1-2	CASSFGIGNNYGYTF	TGTGCCAGCAGCTTCGGAATAGGAAATAACTATGGCTACACCTTC
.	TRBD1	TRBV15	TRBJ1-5	CATSGTGGSLSNQPQHF	TGTGCCACCAGCGGGACAGGGGGCTCACTTAGCAATCAGCCCCAGCATTTT
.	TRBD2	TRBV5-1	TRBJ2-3	CASSLAGGPRADTQYF	TGCGCCAGCAGCTTAGCGGGGGGGCCGAGGGCAGATACGCAGTATTTT
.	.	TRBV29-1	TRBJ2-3	CSGGLRNTQYF	TGCAGCGGCGGGCTGAGGAATACGCAGTATTTT
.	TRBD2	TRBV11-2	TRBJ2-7	CASSLDPGGGFGYEQYF	TGTGCCAGCAGCTTAGATCCCGGCGGGGGATTTGGCTACGAGCAGTACTTC
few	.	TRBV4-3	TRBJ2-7	CASSQDFGTVNEQYF	TGCGCCAGCAGCCAAGACTTCGGGACGGTCAACGAGCAGTACTTC
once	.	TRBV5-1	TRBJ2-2	CVSSLGLRTYGSNTGELFF	TGCGTCAGCAGCTTAGGATTGAGGACGTACGGAAGTAACACCGGGGAGCTGTTTTTT
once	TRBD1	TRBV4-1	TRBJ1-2	CASSQGTGYGYTF	TGCGCCAGCAGCCAAGGGACAGGCTATGGCTACACCTTC
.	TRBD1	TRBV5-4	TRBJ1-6	CASSSGTDRSSPLHF	TGTGCCAGCAGCTCCGGGACAGACCGAAGTTCACCCCTCCACTTT
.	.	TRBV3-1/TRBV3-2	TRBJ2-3	CASTLLGTQPDTQYF	TGTGCCAGCACCCTACTGGGGACCCAACCCGATACGCAGTATTTT
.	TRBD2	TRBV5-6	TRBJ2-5	CASSHVGLAGGPETQYF	TGTGCCAGCAGCCACGTGGGACTAGCGGGGGGACCTGAGACCCAGTACTTC
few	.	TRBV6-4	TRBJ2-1	CASSEDVSSYNEQFF	TGTGCCAGCAGTGAGGACGTGAGCTCCTACAATGAGCAGTTCTTC
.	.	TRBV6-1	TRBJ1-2	CASSERGTSGLGYTF	TGTGCCAGCAGTGAACGAGGTACATCGGGCCTTGGCTACACCTTC
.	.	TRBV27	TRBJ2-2	CASMGVVDQAGELFF	TGTGCCAGCATGGGCGTAGTGGATCAAGCCGGGGAGCTGTTTTTT
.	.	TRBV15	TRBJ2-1	CATSRDRWGSYNEQFF	TGTGCCACCAGCAGAGATCGGTGGGGCTCCTACAATGAGCAGTTCTTC